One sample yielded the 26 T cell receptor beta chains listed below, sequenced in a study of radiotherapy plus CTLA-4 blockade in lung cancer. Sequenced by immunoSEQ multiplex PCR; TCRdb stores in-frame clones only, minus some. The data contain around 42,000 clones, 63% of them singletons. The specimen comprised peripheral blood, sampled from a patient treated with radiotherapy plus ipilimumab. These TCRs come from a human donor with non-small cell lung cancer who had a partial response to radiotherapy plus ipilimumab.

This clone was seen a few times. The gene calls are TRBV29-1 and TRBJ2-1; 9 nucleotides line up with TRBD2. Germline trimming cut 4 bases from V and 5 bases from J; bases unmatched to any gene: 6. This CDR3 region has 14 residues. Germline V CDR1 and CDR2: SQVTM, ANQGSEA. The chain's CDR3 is CSVAGGGAHNEQFF. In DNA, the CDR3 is TGCAGCGTTGCAGGCGGGGGGGCCCACAATGAGCAGTTCTTC.

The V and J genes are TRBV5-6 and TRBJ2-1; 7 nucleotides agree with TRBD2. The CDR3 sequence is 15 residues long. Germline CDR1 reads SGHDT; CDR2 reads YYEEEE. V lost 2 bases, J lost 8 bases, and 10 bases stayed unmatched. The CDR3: CASSLGGGGRDEQFF. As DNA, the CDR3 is TGTGCCAGCAGCTTAGGTGGGGGAGGGCGAGATGAGCAGTTCTTC.

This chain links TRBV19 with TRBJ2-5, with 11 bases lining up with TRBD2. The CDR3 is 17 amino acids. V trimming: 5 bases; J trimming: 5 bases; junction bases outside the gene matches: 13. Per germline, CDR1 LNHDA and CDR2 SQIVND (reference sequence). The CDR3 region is CASSWGLAASPGETQYF. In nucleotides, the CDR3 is TGTGCCAGTAGTTGGGGACTAGCGGCATCCCCGGGGGAGACCCAGTACTTC. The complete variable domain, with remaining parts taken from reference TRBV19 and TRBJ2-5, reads DGGITQSPKYLFRKEGQNVTLSCEQNLNHDAMYWYRQDPGQGLRLIYYSQIVNDFQKGDIAEGYSVSREKKESFPLTVTSAQKNPTAFYLCASSWGLAASPGETQYFGPGTRLLVL.

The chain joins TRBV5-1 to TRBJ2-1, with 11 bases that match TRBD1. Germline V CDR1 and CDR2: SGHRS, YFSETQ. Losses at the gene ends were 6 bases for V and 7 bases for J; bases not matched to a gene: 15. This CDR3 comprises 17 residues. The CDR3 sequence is CASKPGQGVGPSNEQFF. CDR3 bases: TGCGCCAGCAAACCGGGACAGGGGGTGGGCCCTTCTAATGAGCAGTTCTTC.

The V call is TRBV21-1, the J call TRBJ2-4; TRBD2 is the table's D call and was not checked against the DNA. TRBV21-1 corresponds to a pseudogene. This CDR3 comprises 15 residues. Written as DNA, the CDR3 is TGTGCCAGCAGCAAGGCGGGAGTGGGCAAAAACATTCAGTACTTC. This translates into CASSKAGVGKNIQYF.

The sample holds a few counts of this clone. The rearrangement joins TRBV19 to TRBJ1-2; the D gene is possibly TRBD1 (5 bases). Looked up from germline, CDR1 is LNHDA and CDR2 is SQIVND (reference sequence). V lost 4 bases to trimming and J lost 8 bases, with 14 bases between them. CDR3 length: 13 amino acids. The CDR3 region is CASSSAGRKGYTF. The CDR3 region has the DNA TGTGCCAGTAGTAGCGCAGGGCGAAAGGGCTACACCTTC.

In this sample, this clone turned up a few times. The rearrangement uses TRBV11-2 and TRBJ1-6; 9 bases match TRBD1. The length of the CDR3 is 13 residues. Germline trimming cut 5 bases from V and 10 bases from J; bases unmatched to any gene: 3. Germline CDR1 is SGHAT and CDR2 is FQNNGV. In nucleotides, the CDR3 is TGTGCCAGCAGCGGGACAGGGAACTCACCCCTCCACTTT. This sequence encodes CASSGTGNSPLHF.

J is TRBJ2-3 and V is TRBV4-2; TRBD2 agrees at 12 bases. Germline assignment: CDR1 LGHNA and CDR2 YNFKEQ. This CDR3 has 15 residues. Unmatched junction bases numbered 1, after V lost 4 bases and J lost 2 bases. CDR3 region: CASSRTSGNTDTQYF. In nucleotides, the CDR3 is TGTGCCAGCAGCCGGACTAGCGGGAACACAGATACGCAGTATTTT.

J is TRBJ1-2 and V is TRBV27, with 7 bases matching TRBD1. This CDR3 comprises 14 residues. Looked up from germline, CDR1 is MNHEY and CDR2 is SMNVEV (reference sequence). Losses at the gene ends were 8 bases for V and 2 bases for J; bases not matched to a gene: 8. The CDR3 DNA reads TGTGCCAGCTTGGCTCCGGGACAGAACTATGGCTACACCTTC. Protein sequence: CASLAPGQNYGYTF.

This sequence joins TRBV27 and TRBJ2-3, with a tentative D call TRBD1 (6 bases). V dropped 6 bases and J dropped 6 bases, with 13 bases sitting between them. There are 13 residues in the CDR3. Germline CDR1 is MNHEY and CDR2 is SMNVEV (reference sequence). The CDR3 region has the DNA TGTGCCAGCAGCAAACGGGACACCGATACGCAGTATTTT. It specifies CASSKRDTDTQYF.

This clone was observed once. The CDR3 region has the DNA TGCGCCAGCAGCCAAGATCAGGGGGGCGAATACTATGGCTACACCTTC. Amino acid sequence: CASSQDQGGEYYGYTF. The V call is TRBV4-3, the J call TRBJ1-2; 7 bases fit TRBD1. CDR1 and CDR2 from the germline V gene are LGHNA and YSLEER. Trimming at V came to 0 bases and at J to 3 bases, leaving 7 bases not matched to a gene. This CDR3 is 16 amino acids long.

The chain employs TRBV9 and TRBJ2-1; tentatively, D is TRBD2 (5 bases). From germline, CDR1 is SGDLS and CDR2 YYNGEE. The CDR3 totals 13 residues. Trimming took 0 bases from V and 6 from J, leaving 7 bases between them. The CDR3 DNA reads TGTGCCAGCAGCGTAGGGGCGGGCAATGAGCAGTTCTTC. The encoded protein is CASSVGAGNEQFF. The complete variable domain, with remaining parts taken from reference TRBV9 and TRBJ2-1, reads DSGVTQTPKHLITATGQRVTLRCSPRSGDLSVYWYQQSLDQGLQFLIQYYNGEERAKGNILERFSAQQFPDLHSELNLSSLELGDSALYFCASSVGAGNEQFFGPGTRLTVL.

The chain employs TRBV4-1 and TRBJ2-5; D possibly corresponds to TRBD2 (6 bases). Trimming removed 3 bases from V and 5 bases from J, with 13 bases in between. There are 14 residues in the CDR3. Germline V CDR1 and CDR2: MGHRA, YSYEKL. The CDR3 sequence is CASSHLGLSETQYF. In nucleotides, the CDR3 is TGCGCCAGCAGCCATTTAGGACTATCGGAGACCCAGTACTTC.

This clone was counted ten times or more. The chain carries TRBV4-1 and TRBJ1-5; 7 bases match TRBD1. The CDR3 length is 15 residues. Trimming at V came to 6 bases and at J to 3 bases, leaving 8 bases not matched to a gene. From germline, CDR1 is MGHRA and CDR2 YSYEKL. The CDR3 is CASRKVQGPNQPQHF. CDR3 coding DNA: TGCGCCAGCAGGAAAGTACAGGGGCCCAATCAGCCCCAGCATTTT.

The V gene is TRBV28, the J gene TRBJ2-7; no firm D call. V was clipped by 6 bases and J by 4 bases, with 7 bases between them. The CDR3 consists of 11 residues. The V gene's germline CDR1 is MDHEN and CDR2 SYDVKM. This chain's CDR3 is CASSLGYEQYF. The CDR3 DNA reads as TGTGCCAGCAGCCTAGGATACGAGCAGTACTTC.

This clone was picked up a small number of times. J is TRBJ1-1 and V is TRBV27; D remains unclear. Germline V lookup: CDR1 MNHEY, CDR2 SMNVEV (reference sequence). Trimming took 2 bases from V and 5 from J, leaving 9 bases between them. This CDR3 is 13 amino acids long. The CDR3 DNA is TGTGCCAGCAGTTTACTGCGAGCTACTGAAGCTTTCTTT. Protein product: CASSLLRATEAFF.

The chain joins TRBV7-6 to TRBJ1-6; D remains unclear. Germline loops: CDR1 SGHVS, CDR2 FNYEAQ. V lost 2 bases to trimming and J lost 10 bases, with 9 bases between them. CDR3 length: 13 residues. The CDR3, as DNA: TGTGCCAGCAGCTTATTGGAGGAGTCACCCCTCCACTTT. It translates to CASSLLEESPLHF.

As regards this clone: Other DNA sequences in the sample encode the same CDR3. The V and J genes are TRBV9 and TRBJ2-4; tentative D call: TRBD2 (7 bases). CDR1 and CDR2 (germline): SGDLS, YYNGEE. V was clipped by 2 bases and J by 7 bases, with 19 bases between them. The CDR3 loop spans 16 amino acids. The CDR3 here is CASSVEGEGEGNIQYF. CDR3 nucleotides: TGTGCCAGCAGCGTCGAGGGGGAGGGCGAGGGGAACATTCAGTACTTC.

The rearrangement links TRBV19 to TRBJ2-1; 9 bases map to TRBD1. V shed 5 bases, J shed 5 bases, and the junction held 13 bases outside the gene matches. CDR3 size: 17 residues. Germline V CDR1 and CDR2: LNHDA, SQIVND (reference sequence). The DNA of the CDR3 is TGTGCCAGTAGTGAAGGACCGGGACAGGGTCCTGACAATGAGCAGTTCTTC. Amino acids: CASSEGPGQGPDNEQFF.

CDR3 DNA: TGTGCCAGCAGCGTTACTAGCGGGGGGGCTAGGGGGCAAGATACGCAGTATTTT. Translating it yields CASSVTSGGARGQDTQYF. The chain has TRBV9 and TRBJ2-3; 13 bases are shared with TRBD2. Germline CDR1 and CDR2: SGDLS and YYNGEE. This CDR3 has 18 amino acids. Trimming took 2 bases from V and 5 from J; bases not matched to a gene: 11. The whole variable domain, filled in from reference TRBV9 and TRBJ2-3, reads DSGVTQTPKHLITATGQRVTLRCSPRSGDLSVYWYQQSLDQGLQFLIQYYNGEERAKGNILERFSAQQFPDLHSELNLSSLELGDSALYFCASSVTSGGARGQDTQYFGPGTRLTVL.

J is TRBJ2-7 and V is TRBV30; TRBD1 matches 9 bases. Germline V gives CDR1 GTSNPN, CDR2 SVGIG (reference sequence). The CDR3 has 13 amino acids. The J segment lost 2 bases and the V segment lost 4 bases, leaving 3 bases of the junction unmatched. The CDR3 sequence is CAWNGDRAYEQYF. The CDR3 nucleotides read TGTGCCTGGAATGGGGACAGGGCCTACGAGCAGTACTTC.

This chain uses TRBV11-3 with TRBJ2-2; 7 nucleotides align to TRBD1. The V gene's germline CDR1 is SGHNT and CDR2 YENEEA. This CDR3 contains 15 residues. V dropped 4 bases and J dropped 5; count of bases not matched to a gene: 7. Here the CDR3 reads CASSSTGVSTGELFF. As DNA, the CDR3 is TGTGCCAGCAGCTCAACAGGGGTATCAACCGGGGAGCTGTTTTTT.

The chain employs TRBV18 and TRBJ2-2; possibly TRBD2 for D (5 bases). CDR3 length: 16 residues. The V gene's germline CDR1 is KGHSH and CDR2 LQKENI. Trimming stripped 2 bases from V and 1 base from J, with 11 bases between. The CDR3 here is CASSPKMAGNTGELFF. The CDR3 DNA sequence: TGTGCCAGCTCACCAAAGATGGCGGGGAACACCGGGGAGCTGTTTTTT.

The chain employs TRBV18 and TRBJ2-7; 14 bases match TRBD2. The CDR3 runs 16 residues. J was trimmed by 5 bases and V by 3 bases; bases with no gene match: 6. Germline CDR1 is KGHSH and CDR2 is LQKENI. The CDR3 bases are TGTGCCAGCTCACCCGGGACTAGCGGGAGCGGCGACGAGCAGTACTTC. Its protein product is CASSPGTSGSGDEQYF.

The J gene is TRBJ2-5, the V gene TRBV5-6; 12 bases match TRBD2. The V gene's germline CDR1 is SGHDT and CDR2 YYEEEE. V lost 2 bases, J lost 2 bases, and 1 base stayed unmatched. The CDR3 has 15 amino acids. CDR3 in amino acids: CASSFGTSGQETQYF. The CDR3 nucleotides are TGTGCCAGCAGCTTCGGGACTAGCGGGCAAGAGACCCAGTACTTC.

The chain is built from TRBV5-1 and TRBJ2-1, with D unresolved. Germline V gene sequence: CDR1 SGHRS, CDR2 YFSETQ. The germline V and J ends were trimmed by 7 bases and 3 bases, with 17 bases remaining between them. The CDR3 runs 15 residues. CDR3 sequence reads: CASGISTQVYNEQFF. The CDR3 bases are TGCGCCAGCGGAATCTCGACCCAGGTCTACAATGAGCAGTTCTTC.